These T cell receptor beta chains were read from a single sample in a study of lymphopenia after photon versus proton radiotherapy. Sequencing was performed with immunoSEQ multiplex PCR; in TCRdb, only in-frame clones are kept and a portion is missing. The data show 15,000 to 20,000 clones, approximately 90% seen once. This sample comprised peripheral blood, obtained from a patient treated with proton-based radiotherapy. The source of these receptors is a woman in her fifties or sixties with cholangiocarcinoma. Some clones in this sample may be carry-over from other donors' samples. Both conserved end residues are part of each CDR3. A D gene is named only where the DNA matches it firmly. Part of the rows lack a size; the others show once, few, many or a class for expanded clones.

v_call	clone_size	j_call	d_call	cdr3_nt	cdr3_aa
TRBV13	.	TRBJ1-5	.	TGTGCCAGCAGCGCCGGCCGGGGCAATCAGCCCCAGCATTTT	CASSAGRGNQPQHF
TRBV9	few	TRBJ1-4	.	TGTGCCAGCAGCGTAGAATACAATGAAAAACTGTTTTTT	CASSVEYNEKLFF
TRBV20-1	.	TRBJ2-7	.	TGCAGTGCTAGATCCCGTAGGGCCTTC	CSARSRRAF
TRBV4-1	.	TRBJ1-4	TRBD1	TGCGCCAGCAGCCAAGAAAGGGACAGGGGGCGTGAAAAACTGTTTTTT	CASSQERDRGREKLFF
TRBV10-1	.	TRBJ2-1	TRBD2	TGCGCCAGCAGCCTAGGGCGGGGGACTAGCTGGGTCAATGAGCAGTTCTTC	CASSLGRGTSWVNEQFF
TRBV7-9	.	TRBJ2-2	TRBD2	TGTGCCAGAACTAGCGGGAGCACGAACACCGGGGAGCTGTTTTTT	CARTSGSTNTGELFF
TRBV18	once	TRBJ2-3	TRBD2	TGTGCCAGCTCACCCACTAGCGGGACAGATACGCAGTATTTT	CASSPTSGTDTQYF
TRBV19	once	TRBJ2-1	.	TGTGCCAGTAGCCGACAGGGGGGCTTGGCGGGAGGCGTGAGGGAGCAGTTCTTC	CASSRQGGLAGGVREQFF
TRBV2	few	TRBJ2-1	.	TGTGCCAGCAGCGGGGGTGCCGCCTACAATGAGCAGTTCTTC	CASSGGAAYNEQFF
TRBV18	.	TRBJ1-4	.	TGTGCCAGCTCACCAGGGGCCCGATCTAATGAAAAACTGTTTTTT	CASSPGARSNEKLFF
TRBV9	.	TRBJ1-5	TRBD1	TGTGCCAGCAGCCGGGACAGCAATTATCAGCCCCAGCATTTT	CASSRDSNYQPQHF
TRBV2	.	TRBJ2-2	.	TGTGCCAGCATCTCCGAAGAGGCCAAGGGCGGGGAGCTGTTTTTT	CASISEEAKGGELFF
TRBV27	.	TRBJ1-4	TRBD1	TGTGCCAGCAGTCTAAGGGGACAGGGGTCTTTGACTAATGAAAAACTGTTTTTT	CASSLRGQGSLTNEKLFF
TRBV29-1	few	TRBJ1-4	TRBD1	TGCAGCGTTGAAGGGACAGGGACTCATGAAAAACTGTTTTTT	CSVEGTGTHEKLFF
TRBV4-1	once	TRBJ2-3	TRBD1	TGCGCCAACAGCCAGGTCCCCGGGACAGGGGGCTTGGGGACGCAGTATTTT	CANSQVPGTGGLGTQYF
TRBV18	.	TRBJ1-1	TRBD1	TGTGCCAGCTCACCCGACAGGGTTGCTGAAGCTTTCTTT	CASSPDRVAEAFF
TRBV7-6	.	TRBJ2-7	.	TGTGCCAGCAGCCTGGGCCCGAACTACGAGCAGTACTTC	CASSLGPNYEQYF
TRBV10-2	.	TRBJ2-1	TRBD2	TGCGCCAGCAGTGCATCCGGGACTAGCGGCTACAATGAGCAGTTCTTC	CASSASGTSGYNEQFF
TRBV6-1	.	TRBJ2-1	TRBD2	TGTGCCAGCAGTGAAAGGGGTTGGCTAGCGGGAGGGCCAATCTACAATGAGCAGTTCTTC	CASSERGWLAGGPIYNEQFF
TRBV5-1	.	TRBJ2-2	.	TGCGCCAGCAGCTTGGGTTACAGGGATTCCACCGGGGAGCTGTTTTTT	CASSLGYRDSTGELFF
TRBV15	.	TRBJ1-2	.	TGTGCCACCAGCAGAGATCGATATGATGGCTACACCTTC	CATSRDRYDGYTF
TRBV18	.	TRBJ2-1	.	TGTGCCAGCTTTACGACCTGGGATGAGCAGTTCTTC	CASFTTWDEQFF
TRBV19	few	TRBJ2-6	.	TGTGCCAGTAGCTTCACCCACGCAGGCGGGGCCAACGTCCTGACTTTC	CASSFTHAGGANVLTF
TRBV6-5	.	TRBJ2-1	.	TGTGCCAGCAGCTCCCGGAAGGCCAATGAGCAGTTCTTC	CASSSRKANEQFF
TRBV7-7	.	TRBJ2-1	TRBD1	TGTGCCAGCAGCCTGGGACAGGGACTCTACAATGAGCAGTTCTTC	CASSLGQGLYNEQFF
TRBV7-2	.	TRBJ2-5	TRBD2	TGTGCCAGCAGCTTAGCGCGGCTAGCGGTAGGAGAGACCCAGTACTTC	CASSLARLAVGETQYF
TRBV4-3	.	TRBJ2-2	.	TGCGCCAGCAGCCACCTAGTAGGGGGGAACACCGGGGAGCTGTTTTTT	CASSHLVGGNTGELFF
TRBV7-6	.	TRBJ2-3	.	TGTGCCAGCAGCTTATCTGGATTCGATACGCAGTATTTT	CASSLSGFDTQYF
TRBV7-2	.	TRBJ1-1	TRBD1	TGTGCCAGCAGCTTAGAGTCCACCGGGACAGGGGAAGCTTTCTTT	CASSLESTGTGEAFF
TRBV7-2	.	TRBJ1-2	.	TGTGCCAGCAGCCCTACGGTACAGCGGGGCTACACCTTC	CASSPTVQRGYTF
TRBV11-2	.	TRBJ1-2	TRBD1	TGTGCCAGCAGCCCCCGACAGGGGAGGAACTATGGCTACACCTTC	CASSPRQGRNYGYTF
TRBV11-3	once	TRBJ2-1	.	TGTGCCAGCAGCTTAGGGGATAGCTCCTACAATGAGCAGTTCTTC	CASSLGDSSYNEQFF
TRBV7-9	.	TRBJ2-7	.	TGTGCCAGCAGCTTAGTAGCGAGTGAGCAGTACTTC	CASSLVASEQYF
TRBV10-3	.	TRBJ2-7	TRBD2	TGTGCCATCAGTGAGCCCTCTAGCGGTCGGGGGGCCTACGAGCAGTACTTC	CAISEPSSGRGAYEQYF
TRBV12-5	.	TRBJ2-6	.	TGTGCTAGTGGGTTGGTACAGGCTTTCTCTGGGGCCAACGTCCTGACTTTC	CASGLVQAFSGANVLTF
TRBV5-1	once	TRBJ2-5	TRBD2	TGCGCCAGCACCTGGCGGGGGGAACAAGAGACCCAGTACTTC	CASTWRGEQETQYF
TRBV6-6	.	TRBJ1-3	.	TGTGCCAGCAGACAGACGGGAAGGTTTTACACCATATATTTT	CASRQTGRFYTIYF
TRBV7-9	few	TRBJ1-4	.	TGTGCCAGCAGCCCCATGGACGCGAAACTGTTTTTT	CASSPMDAKLFF
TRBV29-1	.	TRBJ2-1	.	TGCAGCGTTGGAGGGGGGTTGAGAAGTGAGCAGTTCTTC	CSVGGGLRSEQFF
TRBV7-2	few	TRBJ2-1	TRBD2	TGTGCCAGCAGCCCAGGGAAGGGACTAGCGGGGGACAATGAGCAGTTCTTC	CASSPGKGLAGDNEQFF
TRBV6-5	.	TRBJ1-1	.	TGTGCCAGCAGTTACACGGGGAACACTGAAGCTTTCTTT	CASSYTGNTEAFF